Listed here are 26 T cell receptor beta chains from one sample, sequenced in a study of cytomegalovirus exposure and HLA in healthy donors. The PCR had 60 Vbeta and 13 Jbeta primers. The table came from immunoSEQ multiplex PCR; TCRdb's copy has only in-frame clones and leaves some out. The sample lists under 200,000 clones; over 80% were seen once. Sequenced material: PBMCs. The source is a man in his forties in good health and CMV-seropositive.

V usage is TRBV19 and J usage is TRBJ1-1, with D tentatively TRBD1 (5 bases). Trimming shortened V by 3 bases and J by 0 bases, and 14 bases separated the two germline ends. Germline assignment: CDR1 LNHDA and CDR2 SQIVND (reference sequence). The CDR3 contains 16 residues. The CDR3 is CASSIRQGQVNTEAFF. The CDR3 region has the DNA TGTGCCAGTAGTATTCGGCAGGGTCAAGTGAACACTGAAGCTTTCTTT.

This chain uses TRBV27 with TRBJ1-3, with D unresolved. The CDR3 spans 14 residues. V was shortened by 4 bases and J by 4 bases, with 11 bases between the two germline ends. The V gene's germline CDR1 is MNHEY and CDR2 SMNVEV (reference sequence). The DNA for the CDR3 is TGTGCCAGCAGTTCTAGAGGGAGAGGAAACACCATATATTTT. Translating it yields CASSSRGRGNTIYF.

This rearrangement joins TRBV9 to TRBJ1-2; TRBD1 matches at 8 bases. Germline V CDR1 and CDR2: SGDLS, YYNGEE. Trimming removed 1 base from V and 2 bases from J; junction bases left unmatched: 4. The CDR3 sequence is 15 residues long. The CDR3 sequence is CASSVSGQGNYGYTF. In DNA form, the CDR3 reads TGTGCCAGCAGCGTATCCGGACAGGGCAACTATGGCTACACCTTC.

The CDR3 bases are TGTGCCAGCAGCAAAGAAATGTCATTGGACAGGGCCAAGTCCTACGAGCAGTACTTC. Translating it yields CASSKEMSLDRAKSYEQYF. J is TRBJ2-7 and V is TRBV21-1; TRBD1 is the table's D call and was not checked against the DNA. TRBV21-1 represents a pseudogene. The CDR3 contains 19 residues.

The rearrangement uses TRBV4-3 and TRBJ1-1, with TRBD1 as a possible D gene (6 bases). V gave up 4 bases and J gave up 4 bases, with 16 bases separating them. This CDR3 has 15 residues. Germline assignment: CDR1 LGHNA and CDR2 YSLEER. CDR3 sequence (DNA): TGCGCCAGCAGCCTCTTAATGGACAGCATCACTGAAGCTTTCTTT. Amino acid sequence: CASSLLMDSITEAFF.

As to this clone: Within the sample, other DNA sequences also encode this same CDR3. This chain connects TRBV27 to TRBJ1-2, with 8 nucleotides matching TRBD1. Trimming cost V 2 bases and J 4 bases; bases outside gene matches: 6. CDR3 length equals 15 residues. Germline V gene lookup returns CDR1 MNHEY and CDR2 SMNVEV (reference sequence). The CDR3: CASSLSTGGLYGYTF. The CDR3 DNA sequence: TGTGCCAGCAGTTTAAGCACAGGGGGACTCTATGGCTACACCTTC.

The rearrangement joins TRBV28 to TRBJ1-1, with D possibly matching TRBD1 (5 bases). V lost 3 bases to trimming and J lost 6 bases, with 8 bases between them. The CDR3 is 12 amino acids. Germline V gene lookup returns CDR1 MDHEN and CDR2 SYDVKM. CDR3 sequence (DNA): TGTGCCAGCAGTTTTGGGGCACCTGAAGCTTTCTTT. This translates into CASSFGAPEAFF.

In its sample, this clone was seen once. The chain's CDR3 is CASGTLAGGPIDTQYF. CDR3 bases: TGTGCCAGCGGTACCTTAGCGGGGGGCCCTATAGATACGCAGTATTTT. The chain uses TRBV7-8 and TRBJ2-3; 10 positions match TRBD2. The V gene's germline CDR1 is SGHVS and CDR2 FQNEAQ. J lost 5 bases, V lost 8 bases, and 13 bases had no gene match. The CDR3 is 16 residues long.

The DNA for the CDR3 is TGTGCCAGCAGCGCCCAGGGAAGTTGGACTGAAGCTTTCTTT. Amino acids: CASSAQGSWTEAFF. This chain joins TRBV9 and TRBJ1-1, with D possibly matching TRBD1 (5 bases). There are 14 residues in the CDR3. The V end was cut by 3 bases, the J end by 5 bases, with 14 bases between. The germline V gene encodes CDR1 SGDLS and CDR2 YYNGEE.

This clone was counted only a few times. The genes are TRBV7-9 and TRBJ2-1; 8 bases agree with TRBD1. J gave up 0 bases and V 6 bases, and 1 base lay outside the gene matches. This CDR3 spans 14 amino acids. Germline-derived CDR1 and CDR2 are SEHNR and FQNEAQ (reference sequence). In DNA, the CDR3 is TGTGCCAGCAGTCAGGGGGCCTCCTACAATGAGCAGTTCTTC. It codes for CASSQGASYNEQFF.

The chain employs TRBV7-3 and TRBJ2-5, with TRBD2 identical over 12 bases. The germline V gene encodes CDR1 SGHTA and CDR2 FQGTGA. The V and J ends lost 1 base and 3 bases, in that order; junction bases with no gene match: 3. The CDR3 has 16 residues. The DNA for the CDR3 is TGTGCCAGCAGCTTAAGGCTAGCGGGGGGGAAAGAGACCCAGTACTTC. This codes for CASSLRLAGGKETQYF.

The J gene is TRBJ2-1, the V gene TRBV6-5; the D is unclear. The CDR3 contains 15 residues. V lost 0 bases to trimming and J lost 6 bases, with 12 bases between them. Germline lookup yields CDR1 MNHEY and CDR2 SVGAGI. The DNA of the CDR3 is TGTGCCAGCAGTTACTCGGTCACCGCGGTCAATGAGCAGTTCTTC. This codes for CASSYSVTAVNEQFF.

J is TRBJ2-5 and V is TRBV7-3; D gene unclear. The CDR3 sequence is 11 residues long. Trimming took 3 bases from V and 4 from J, leaving 3 bases between them. The germline gives CDR1 SGHTA, CDR2 FQGTGA. The CDR3 nucleotides read TGTGCCAGCAGCTTTATAGAGACCCAGTACTTC. Protein sequence: CASSFIETQYF.

CDR3 residues: CASSLIRDRGYEQYF. CDR3 DNA sequence: TGTGCCAGCAGCCTGATCCGGGACAGAGGTTACGAGCAGTACTTC. The chain couples TRBV11-2 to TRBJ2-7, with 7 bases matching TRBD1. With V trimmed by 5 bases and J by 4 bases, 11 bases remained unmatched. The CDR3 contains 15 residues. CDR1 is SGHAT and CDR2 is FQNNGV in the germline V gene.

The chain has TRBV2 and TRBJ1-1; D is ambiguous. The CDR3 is 15 amino acids. Trimming cost V 4 bases and J 4 bases, with 16 bases left between them. Per germline, CDR1 SNHLY and CDR2 FYNNEI. CDR3 region: CASSASSQTGTEAFF. CDR3 sequence (DNA): TGTGCCAGCAGTGCCAGCTCCCAAACGGGCACTGAAGCTTTCTTT.

This clone was seen a single time. This chain connects TRBV27 to TRBJ2-2, with 9 nucleotides matching TRBD1. V trimming: 5 bases; J trimming: 5 bases; junction bases outside the gene matches: 6. The CDR3 is made up of 15 amino acids. Germline CDR1 reads MNHEY; CDR2 reads SMNVEV (reference sequence). The CDR3 region has the DNA TGTGCCAGCAGTGACGGGACAGGGTGGACCGGGGAGCTGTTTTTT. Its protein product is CASSDGTGWTGELFF.

In the case of this clone: One junction end disagrees with the germline gene, perhaps due to a read error. This sequence joins TRBV7-7 and TRBJ2-5; TRBD1 agrees at 11 bases. The CDR3 loop spans 15 amino acids. CDR1 SSHAT and CDR2 FNYEAQ come from the germline V gene (reference sequence). The CDR3 DNA is TGTGCTAGCAGCAGGGGACAGGGGGACGAAGAGACCCAGTACTTC. It codes for CASSRGQGDEETQYF.

This clone was counted between two and nine times. The chain has TRBV6-4 and TRBJ1-6; TRBD1 matches 7 bases. The CDR3 is 14 amino acids. V dropped 5 bases and J dropped 5; count of bases not matched to a gene: 3. The germline gives CDR1 MRHNA, CDR2 SNTAGT. The CDR3 nucleotides are TGTGCCAGCAGTCCCGGGACAGATAATTCACCCCTCCACTTT. It translates to CASSPGTDNSPLHF.

V is TRBV5-6 and J is TRBJ2-1; no clear D gene. V lost 2 bases, J lost 5 bases, and 14 bases lay in between. CDR3 length: 15 residues. The germline V gene encodes CDR1 SGHDT and CDR2 YYEEEE. In DNA form, the CDR3 reads TGTGCCAGCAGCTTAGAGTCAGGAAGGAACAATGAGCAGTTCTTC. The encoded protein is CASSLESGRNNEQFF.

V usage is TRBV7-2 and J usage is TRBJ2-7, with 7 bases lining up with TRBD1. V was clipped by 2 bases and J by 2 bases; unmatched bases: 3. Germline V lookup: CDR1 SGHTA, CDR2 FQGNSA. This CDR3 spans 14 amino acids. This CDR3 is CASSLPGQTYEQYF. The CDR3 DNA reads as TGTGCCAGCAGCTTACCGGGACAGACCTACGAGCAGTACTTC.

The chain links TRBV7-2 to TRBJ2-7; a possible D gene is TRBD1 (6 bases). The V and J ends lost 4 bases and 4 bases respectively, with 11 bases between them. The germline V gene has CDR1 SGHTA and CDR2 FQGNSA. This CDR3 spans 13 amino acids. CDR3 in DNA: TGTGCCAGCAGCTCCGACAGGTTTTACGAGCAGTACTTC. Amino acids: CASSSDRFYEQYF.

This chain connects TRBV19 to TRBJ1-3, with D tentatively TRBD1 (6 bases). The CDR3 sequence is 15 residues long. The germline V and J ends were trimmed by 4 bases and 0 bases, with 10 bases remaining between them. Germline V gene data show CDR1 as LNHDA and CDR2 as SQIVND (reference sequence). Here the CDR3 DNA reads TGTGCCAGTAGTACAGGGGTGAGCTCTGGAAACACCATATATTTT. Protein sequence: CASSTGVSSGNTIYF.

The rearrangement joins TRBV6-5 to TRBJ2-5; the D gene is possibly TRBD1 (6 bases). The CDR3 runs 15 residues. The V end lost 2 bases, the J end lost 2 bases, and 12 bases lay between the germline ends. Per germline, CDR1 MNHEY and CDR2 SVGAGI. The CDR3 is CASSYGTRQQETQYF. For the CDR3, the DNA is TGTGCCAGCAGTTACGGGACAAGACAACAAGAGACCCAGTACTTC.

This chain uses TRBV6-5 with TRBJ2-7; possible D gene TRBD2, 6 bases. V lost 2 bases and J lost 0, with 8 bases in between. CDR1 is MNHEY and CDR2 is SVGAGI in the germline V gene. The CDR3 length is 14 residues. CDR3 sequence reads: CASSYGGVSYEQYF. DNA of the CDR3: TGTGCCAGCAGTTACGGCGGGGTCTCCTACGAGCAGTACTTC.

The V call is TRBV9, the J call TRBJ2-3, with a weak D call TRBD1 (5 bases). There are 16 residues in the CDR3. V shed 0 bases and J shed 4 bases, with 15 bases lying between them. The germline CDR1 and CDR2 sequences are SGDLS and YYNGEE. Written as DNA, the CDR3 is TGTGCCAGCAGCGTAGCTCCGCGAATAGGGGCAGATACGCAGTATTTT. It codes for CASSVAPRIGADTQYF.

The chain joins TRBV7-9 to TRBJ2-7, with 10 bases fitting TRBD1. CDR3 size: 15 residues. Germline V gives CDR1 SEHNR, CDR2 FQNEAQ (reference sequence). V trimming: 6 bases; J trimming: 4 bases; junction bases outside the gene matches: 9. CDR3 in amino acids: CASRPRQGARYEQYF. The CDR3 nucleotides read TGTGCCAGCAGACCCCGACAGGGGGCGAGGTACGAGCAGTACTTC.